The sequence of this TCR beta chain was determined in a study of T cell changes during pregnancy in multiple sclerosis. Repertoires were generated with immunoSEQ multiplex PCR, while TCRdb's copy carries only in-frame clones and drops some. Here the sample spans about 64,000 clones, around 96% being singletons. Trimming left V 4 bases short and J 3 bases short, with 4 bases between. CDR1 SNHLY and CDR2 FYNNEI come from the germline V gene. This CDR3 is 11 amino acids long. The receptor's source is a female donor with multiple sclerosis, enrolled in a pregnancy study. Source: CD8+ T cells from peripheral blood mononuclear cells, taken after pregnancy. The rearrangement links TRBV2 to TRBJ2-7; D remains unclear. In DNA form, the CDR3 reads TGTGCCAGCAGTGTCAGCTACGAGCAGTACTTC. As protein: CASSVSYEQYF.